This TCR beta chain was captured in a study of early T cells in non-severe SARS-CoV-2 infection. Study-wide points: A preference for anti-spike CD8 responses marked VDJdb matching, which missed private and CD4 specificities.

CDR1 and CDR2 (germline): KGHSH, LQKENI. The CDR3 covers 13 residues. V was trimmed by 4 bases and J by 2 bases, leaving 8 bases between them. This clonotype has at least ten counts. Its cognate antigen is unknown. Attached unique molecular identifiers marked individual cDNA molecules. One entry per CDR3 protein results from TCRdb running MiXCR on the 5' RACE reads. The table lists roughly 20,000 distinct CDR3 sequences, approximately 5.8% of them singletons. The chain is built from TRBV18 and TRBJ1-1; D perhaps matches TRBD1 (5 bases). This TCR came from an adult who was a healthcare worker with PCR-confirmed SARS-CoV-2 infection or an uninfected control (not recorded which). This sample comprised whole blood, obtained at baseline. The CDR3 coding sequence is TGTGCCAGCTCACGCGACAGAAACACTGAAGCTTTCTTT. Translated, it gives CASSRDRNTEAFF.